A selection of T cell receptor beta chains follows, all from one sample in a study of siplizumab effects on memory and regulatory T cells. Assay used: immunoSEQ multiplex PCR; TCRdb lists only in-frame clones, some missing. The sample has fewer than 900 clones, around 66% seen once. Their specific antigens are unknown. Sequenced input: CFSE-low (dividing) CD4+ T cells sorted from an allogeneic mixed lymphocyte reaction. The receptors stem from a human donor in good health; the cells came from an allogeneic mixed lymphocyte reaction. Some clones in this sample may be carry-over from other donors' samples. CDR3s include the opening cysteine and the closing phenylalanine or tryptophan. D genes are given only for firm matches. Some rows have no size entry. The others give once, few or many, or a class for an expanded clone.

>TRBJ2-1|TRBD2|TRBV7-8|-
CASSTLLAKSNEQFF
TGTGCCAGCAGCACCCTACTAGCGAAATCCAATGAGCAGTTCTTC
>TRBJ1-5|-|TRBV28|-
CASSTGNQPQHF
TGTGCCAGCAGTACAGGGAATCAGCCCCAGCATTTT
>TRBJ2-7|-|TRBV6-5|-
CASSYRVTPPSYEQYF
TGTGCCAGCAGTTACCGGGTCACCCCGCCCTCCTACGAGCAGTACTTC
>TRBJ1-1|TRBD1|TRBV6-6|-
CASSRRGVNTEAFF
TGTGCCAGCAGCCGCAGGGGGGTGAACACTGAAGCTTTCTTT
>TRBJ1-6|-|TRBV28|-
CASSQSHAPLHF
TGTGCCAGCAGTCAAAGTCACGCGCCCCTCCACTTT
>TRBJ2-7|TRBD2|TRBV7-8|-
CASSLGRTSGSLDEQYF
TGTGCCAGCAGCTTAGGGAGGACTAGCGGGAGTCTAGACGAGCAGTACTTC
>TRBJ1-1|TRBD1|TRBV11-2|-
CASSPGGRGRRNTEAFF
TGTGCCAGCAGCCCGGGGGGCAGGGGGCGCCGGAACACTGAAGCTTTCTTT
>TRBJ2-7|TRBD2|TRBV29-1|few
CSVWLAGKYSYEQYF
TGCAGCGTTTGGCTAGCGGGCAAGTACTCCTACGAGCAGTACTTC
>TRBJ2-7|TRBD2|TRBV5-1|-
CASSFSLTSGISIPYEQYF
TGCGCCAGCAGCTTTAGTCTGACTAGCGGGATAAGTATTCCCTACGAGCAGTACTTC
>TRBJ2-2|-|TRBV4-1|-
CASSQVLSAGYTGELFF
TGCGCCAGCAGCCAAGTTCTTTCGGCAGGATACACCGGGGAGCTGTTTTTT
>TRBJ1-2|-|TRBV11-2|few
CASSKESQGYTF
TGTGCCAGCAGCAAAGAATCGCAGGGCTACACCTTC
>TRBJ2-5|-|TRBV11-2|-
CASSSHWVQETQYF
TGTGCCAGCAGCTCGCACTGGGTCCAAGAGACCCAGTACTTC
>TRBJ2-5|-|TRBV11-1|-
CASFSETQYF
TGTGCCAGCTTTAGTGAGACCCAGTACTTC
>TRBJ1-5|-|TRBV6-6|few
CASSIGPGDQPQHF
TGTGCCAGCAGTATAGGCCCCGGCGATCAGCCCCAGCATTTT
>TRBJ2-7|-|TRBV7-6|-
CASSFLPGQTYEEQYF
TGTGCCAGCAGCTTTCTACCCGGACAAACCTACGAGGAGCAGTACTTC
>TRBJ1-1|TRBD1|TRBV4-1|-
CASSLGQVMNTEAFF
TGCGCCAGCAGCCTGGGACAGGTCATGAACACTGAAGCTTTCTTT
>TRBJ2-7|TRBD1|TRBV18|few
CASSQTTGTGSSYEQYF
TGTGCCAGCTCACAGACTACCGGGACAGGAAGCTCCTACGAGCAGTACTTC
>TRBJ2-1|TRBD2|TRBV7-9|-
CASSTRTSGSRNEQFF
TGTGCCAGCAGCACCCGGACTAGCGGGAGTCGGAATGAGCAGTTCTTC
>TRBJ1-2|TRBD1|TRBV30|-
CAWSSGGQPYGYTF
TGTGCCTGGAGCTCAGGGGGACAGCCTTATGGCTACACCTTC
>TRBJ2-3|-|TRBV6-6|-
CASSGEPTRAQYF
TGTGCCAGCAGTGGAGAGCCGACTCGGGCGCAGTATTTT
>TRBJ2-1|TRBD2|TRBV9|few
CASSVKAGGPDEQFF
TGTGCCAGCAGCGTAAAGGCGGGAGGGCCGGATGAGCAGTTCTTC
>TRBJ2-5|-|TRBV6-5|-
CASSGGRGGETQYF
TGTGCCAGCAGCGGGGGTCGGGGTGGGGAGACCCAGTACTTC
>TRBJ2-3|-|TRBV18|-
CASSLTRLSSTDTQYF
TGTGCCAGCTCACTTACTAGACTTTCTAGCACAGATACGCAGTATTTT
>TRBJ2-1|TRBD1|TRBV29-1|few
CSVPLDRGYNEQFF
TGCAGCGTACCCCTGGACAGGGGGTACAATGAGCAGTTCTTC
>TRBJ1-5|-|TRBV18|-
CASSEGYSNQPQHF
TGTGCCAGCTCAGAGGGGTATAGCAATCAGCCCCAGCATTTT
>TRBJ1-2|-|TRBV6-6|-
CASSYTGTNYGYTF
TGTGCCAGCAGTTACACGGGAACTAACTATGGCTACACCTTC
>TRBJ1-6|-|TRBV10-2|-
CASSALTVNNSPLHF
TGCGCCAGCAGTGCGTTGACAGTGAATAATTCACCCCTCCACTTT
>TRBJ2-5|-|TRBV6-5|-
CASRHGTAFRGAQYF
TGTGCCAGTCGGCACGGGACCGCGTTTAGGGGGGCCCAGTACTTC
>TRBJ2-3|-|TRBV6-6|-
CASRTGRTYTDTQYF
TGTGCCAGCAGGACGGGGCGGACCTACACAGATACGCAGTATTTT
>TRBJ2-5|TRBD2|TRBV6-5|-
CASSYRLAGETQYF
TGTGCCAGCAGTTACAGGCTAGCGGGAGAGACCCAGTACTTC